This TCR beta chain was documented in a study of T cells after posttransplantation cyclophosphamide. Broader study findings: Tissue-infiltrating T cells from skin or gut overlapped little with blood T cells. Donor-recipient repertoire similarity was low at 1-2 months, rising over year one. After PTCy, TRB diversity resembled that of CNI/methotrexate controls.

Measured with immunoSEQ multiplex PCR; TCRdb has only the in-frame clones, and not every one. The profile shows 20,000 to 25,000 clones, around 73% of them singletons. With regard to this clone: Its antigen is as yet unknown. At one boundary the junction diverges from the germline segment, which might be a read error.

The CDR3 covers 12 residues. Germline V CDR1 and CDR2: SSHAT, FNYEAQ (reference sequence). The rearrangement joins TRBV7-7 to TRBJ2-5; 10 bases align to TRBD1. The sequenced material came from memory CD4+ T cells sorted from PBMCs. This sequence was found in a woman aged 55-70 years in good health, CMV-negative, and a related stem cell transplant donor. The CDR3 reads CASSRDRGTQYF. CDR3 nucleotide sequence: TGTGCTAGCAGCCGGGACAGGGGGACCCAGTACTTC.